A single sample gave rise to the 25 T cell receptor beta chains below, sequenced in a study of T cells in Graves' hyperthyroidism and ophthalmopathy. It was RNA transcripts that yielded the amplified TCR beta CDR3 regions. Researchers ran a first-round RT-PCR on the TCR CDR3 using the HTBI primer set. In TCRdb, the multiplex PCR reads were re-called with MiXCR into one record per CDR3 protein. The sample has approximately 360,000 distinct CDR3 sequences, approximately 14% seen once; the top ten hold 28%. Sequences were obtained from blood. The receptors stem from a woman between 18 and 29 years old with Graves' hyperthyroidism that later progressed to Graves' ophthalmopathy.

This clonotype was counted ten times or more. The J gene is TRBJ2-7, the V gene TRBV5-1; D ambiguous. The germline gives CDR1 SGHRS, CDR2 YFSETQ. With 0 bases removed from V and 2 bases from J, the gap between germline ends came to 18 bases. The CDR3 is 17 amino acids. CDR3: CASSLAAIVDGTYEQYF. The CDR3 DNA is TGCGCCAGCAGCTTGGCCGCTATCGTCGACGGAACCTACGAGCAGTACTTC.

This clonotype was found many times. This chain joins TRBV28 and TRBJ2-7, with TRBD2 as a possible D gene (6 bases). Per germline, CDR1 MDHEN and CDR2 SYDVKM. Between the trimmed V and J ends, which lost 3 bases and 6 bases, there was a span of 12 bases. This CDR3 has 13 amino acids. This chain's CDR3 is CASSFGAGTEQYF. In nucleotides, the CDR3 is TGTGCCAGCAGTTTCGGGGCGGGAACCGAGCAGTACTTC.

This clonotype was seen many times. This rearrangement joins TRBV27 to TRBJ2-1, with TRBD1 identical over 7 bases. Looked up from germline, CDR1 is MNHEY and CDR2 is SMNVEV (reference sequence). Trimming took 8 bases from V and 5 from J; bases not matched to a gene: 9. The CDR3 runs 14 residues. The CDR3 DNA follows: TGTGCCAGCGGTCAATGGACAGGAGACAATGAGCAGTTCTTC. Its translation: CASGQWTGDNEQFF.

Ten or more counts support this clonotype. This chain connects TRBV3-1 to TRBJ2-1; TRBD2 matches 7 bases. Looked up from germline, CDR1 is LGHDT and CDR2 is YNNKEL (reference sequence). The trim removed 8 bases at V and 2 bases at J, leaving 0 bases unmatched. This CDR3 contains 12 residues. The CDR3 sequence: CASGRAYNEQFF. The CDR3 DNA reads as TGTGCCAGCGGGAGGGCCTACAATGAGCAGTTCTTC.

This clonotype was observed at least ten times. The J gene is TRBJ2-7, the V gene TRBV15; 7 bases line up with TRBD1. The germline gives CDR1 LNHNV, CDR2 YYDKDF (reference sequence). J was trimmed by 3 bases and V by 4 bases; bases with no gene match: 6. This CDR3 spans 14 amino acids. CDR3 DNA: TGTGCCACCAGCAAACAGGGGTTGGGCTACGAGCAGTACTTC. It yields the protein CATSKQGLGYEQYF.

This clonotype was seen at least ten times. The V gene is TRBV11-2, the J gene TRBJ2-7, with a tentative D call TRBD1 (6 bases). Germline loops: CDR1 SGHAT, CDR2 FQNNGV. The CDR3 consists of 15 residues. Trimming removed 5 bases from V and 6 bases from J, with 20 bases in between. The CDR3 is CASSLWGRRVVEQYF. The CDR3 nucleotides are TGTGCCAGCAGCCTGTGGGGGCGCAGGGTTGTCGAGCAGTACTTC. Drawing the rest from reference TRBV11-2 and TRBJ2-7, the complete variable domain is EAGVAQSPRYKIIEKRQSVAFWCNPISGHATLYWYQQILGQGPKLLIQFQNNGVVDDSQLPKDRFSAERLKGVDSTLKIQPAKLEDSAVYLCASSLWGRRVVEQYFGPGTRLTVT.

This clonotype was counted ten times or more. DNA of the CDR3: TGTGCCAGCAGTAGCCGGGACAGCTATGGCTACACCTTC. This sequence encodes CASSSRDSYGYTF. This sequence joins TRBV6-1 and TRBJ1-2, with 7 bases lining up with TRBD1. Trimming at V came to 5 bases and at J to 4 bases, leaving 4 bases not matched to a gene. Germline values: CDR1 MNHNS, CDR2 SASEGT. The CDR3 is made up of 13 amino acids.

CDR3 nucleotide sequence: TGTGCCAGCAGCGCCCATGGGGGTGGTCAGCCCCAGCATTTT. The encoded protein is CASSAHGGGQPQHF. V usage is TRBV9 and J usage is TRBJ1-5; weak D call: TRBD1 (5 bases). In germline, CDR1 is SGDLS, CDR2 YYNGEE. This CDR3 comprises 14 residues. With 3 bases removed from V and 6 bases from J, the gap between germline ends came to 13 bases.

V and J are TRBV4-1 and TRBJ1-1; 7 bases are shared with TRBD1. V lost 5 bases to trimming and J lost 4 bases; unmatched junction nucleotides: 10. The CDR3 contains 15 residues. In germline, CDR1 is MGHRA, CDR2 YSYEKL. CDR3 DNA: TGCGCCAGCAGCTCAATACTGACAGGGAGCACTGAAGCTTTCTTT. It encodes CASSSILTGSTEAFF.

This sequence joins TRBV11-1 and TRBJ1-6; no clear D. V lost 0 bases to trimming and J lost 12 bases, with 15 bases between them. Germline CDR1 reads SGHAT; CDR2 reads FQDESV (reference sequence). The CDR3 runs to 15 residues. The CDR3 sequence is CASSLADSPGLPLHF. CDR3 bases: TGTGCCAGCAGCTTAGCGGATAGCCCTGGTTTACCCCTCCACTTT.

This clonotype was seen ten or more times. This chain joins TRBV7-9 and TRBJ1-1; tentatively, D is TRBD1 (5 bases). V lost 1 base to trimming and J lost 7 bases, with 13 bases between them. This CDR3 comprises 14 residues. Germline values: CDR1 SEHNR, CDR2 FQNEAQ (reference sequence). Written as DNA, the CDR3 is TGTGCCAGCAGCTTAGTGCAGGGTAAATTTGAAGCTTTCTTT. Translation: CASSLVQGKFEAFF.

The table lists this clonotype with many counts. The chain uses TRBV20-1 and TRBJ2-3; D remains unclear. CDR1 and CDR2 from the germline V gene are DFQATT and SNEGSKA (reference sequence). The CDR3 is made up of 15 amino acids. V dropped 2 bases and J dropped 4 bases, with 16 bases sitting between them. The CDR3 DNA is TGCAGTGCTAGACAGTTGGGGATGGTGGCAGATACGCAGTATTTT. Translating gives CSARQLGMVADTQYF.

This clonotype was observed at least ten times. The CDR3 region has the DNA TGTGCCAGCAGTCTGGACAGGAGCAGCACAGATACGCAGTATTTT. As protein: CASSLDRSSTDTQYF. The chain uses TRBV12-3 or TRBV12-4 and TRBJ2-3; TRBD1 matches 7 bases. J gave up 0 bases and V 5 bases, and 5 bases lay outside the gene matches. The CDR3 extends over 15 amino acids.

This clonotype was found many times. CDR3 nucleotides: TGTGCCAGCAAGAAGTTCACCGGGGAGCTGTTTTTT. It specifies CASKKFTGELFF. This sequence joins TRBV2 and TRBJ2-2; D uncertain. This CDR3 has 12 amino acids. Germline V gene data show CDR1 as SNHLY and CDR2 as FYNNEI. The ends were cut back, 7 bases at V and 4 bases at J, with 7 bases in the middle. The full variable domain, completed using reference TRBV2 and TRBJ2-2, is EPEVTQTPSHQVTQMGQEVILRCVPISNHLYFYWYRQILGQKVEFLVSFYNNEISEKSEIFDDQFSVERPDGSNFTLKIRSTKLEDSAMYFCASKKFTGELFFGEGSRLTVL.

The chain employs TRBV20-1 and TRBJ2-5; 11 nucleotides line up with TRBD2. V lost 4 bases and J lost 5; bases outside the gene matches: 12. Germline CDR1 DFQATT, CDR2 SNEGSKA (reference sequence). This CDR3 has 16 amino acids. In DNA, the CDR3 is TGCAGTGCTAAAGGGGAAAATAGCGGGAGGGTTGAGACCCAGTACTTC. Translated: CSAKGENSGRVETQYF.

This clonotype was counted ten times or more. V is TRBV12-3 or TRBV12-4 and J is TRBJ2-1, with D possibly being TRBD2 (5 bases). The CDR3 is 15 residues long. The ends were cut back, 3 bases at V and 5 bases at J, with 14 bases in the middle. The CDR3 reads CASSFRHGMDNEQFF. As DNA, the CDR3 is TGTGCCAGCAGTTTCCGGCACGGGATGGACAATGAGCAGTTCTTC.

This clonotype was picked up many times. In DNA, the CDR3 is TGCAGTGCTAGAGGGCAGGGCAAAGGAGAGACCCAGTACTTC. It translates to CSARGQGKGETQYF. The chain is built from TRBV20-1 and TRBJ2-5; D possibly corresponds to TRBD1 (5 bases). The CDR3 sequence is 14 residues long. Germline-derived CDR1 and CDR2 are DFQATT and SNEGSKA (reference sequence). Trimming took 1 base from V and 4 from J, leaving 13 bases between them.

This clonotype was seen a handful of times. The chain joins TRBV13 to TRBJ2-1; 10 bases are a match to TRBD1. The J segment lost 2 bases and the V segment lost 2 bases, leaving 3 bases of the junction unmatched. CDR3 length: 16 amino acids. CDR1 is PRHDT and CDR2 is FYEKMQ in the germline V gene (reference sequence). The CDR3 loop reads CASSLKGQGTYNEQFF. As DNA, the CDR3 is TGTGCCAGCAGCTTAAAGGGACAGGGGACCTACAATGAGCAGTTCTTC.

This clonotype has more than one count but fewer than ten. The rearrangement uses TRBV10-2 and TRBJ1-5, with 7 nucleotides matching TRBD1. Trimming cost V 4 bases and J 3 bases; bases outside gene matches: 9. The germline V gene encodes CDR1 WSHSY and CDR2 SAAADI. This CDR3 region has 16 residues. CDR3 residues: CASSGTKGTDNQPQHF. The DNA for the CDR3 is TGCGCCAGCAGTGGCACAAAAGGGACAGACAATCAGCCCCAGCATTTT.

This clonotype was counted ten times or more. The V call is TRBV28, the J call TRBJ1-6; no firm D call. CDR3 length: 11 residues. From germline, CDR1 is MDHEN and CDR2 SYDVKM. Trimming left V 7 bases short and J 8 bases short, with 6 bases between. The CDR3 nucleotides are TGTGCCAGCACATCACATTCACCCCTCCACTTT. This codes for CASTSHSPLHF.

Concerning this clonotype: One end of the junction varies from germline; a read error may be responsible. This rearrangement joins TRBV5-1 to TRBJ1-5; D is uncertain. The germline V gene has CDR1 SGHRS and CDR2 YFSETQ. The CDR3 spans 15 residues. CDR3 nucleotides: TGCGCCAGCAGCTTGGAAGTGGGAGCCATTCAGCCTAGGCACTTT. Translated, it gives CASSLEVGAIQPRHF.

The table lists this clonotype with many counts. J is TRBJ1-2 and V is TRBV6-2 or TRBV6-3, with D uncertain. Germline loops: CDR1 MNHEY, CDR2 SVGEGT. The CDR3 sequence is 14 residues long. The germline V and J ends were trimmed by 6 bases and 0 bases, with 11 bases remaining between them. The CDR3 DNA sequence: TGTGCCAGCAGCAGACGACCAGCTAACTATGGCTACACCTTC. Translated: CASSRRPANYGYTF.

V is TRBV7-9 and J is TRBJ2-3; TRBD2 matches at 11 bases. CDR3 length: 21 residues. Germline V CDR1 and CDR2: SEHNR, FQNEAQ (reference sequence). V lost 0 bases to trimming and J lost 2 bases; unmatched junction nucleotides: 16. The CDR3 bases are TGTGCCAGCAGCTTAGCCGCTAGCGGGGGGAAACCTAAAGCGGACACAGATACGCAGTATTTT. This codes for CASSLAASGGKPKADTDTQYF.

This clonotype was seen at least ten times. The rearrangement links TRBV6-1 to TRBJ1-1; D might be TRBD1 (5 bases). Between the trimmed V and J ends, which lost 6 bases and 4 bases, there was a span of 12 bases. CDR1 is MNHNS, CDR2 SASEGT, per germline. The CDR3 consists of 13 residues. CDR3 DNA sequence: TGTGCCAGCAGCGTAGAGAGGGGCACTGAAGCTTTCTTT. It translates to CASSVERGTEAFF.

This clonotype was counted at least ten times. V and J are TRBV7-2 and TRBJ1-1; D remains unclear. This CDR3 region has 14 residues. Deletions cut 2 bases from V and 4 bases from J, with 11 bases between. The germline gives CDR1 SGHTA, CDR2 FQGNSA. The CDR3 nucleotides are TGTGCCAGCAGCTTACCGGGCCTACGCACTGAAGCTTTCTTT. Its protein is CASSLPGLRTEAFF.